The present TCR beta chain was sequenced within a study of shared clonotypes between healthy human individuals. Whole-study results and caveats: Shared clonotypes: about 5% naive CD4, around 3.5% naive CD8, about 2.5% memory CD4, 0.4% to 0.45% memory CD8.

This CDR3 comprises 13 residues. Germline-derived CDR1 and CDR2 are SQVTM and ANQGSEA. Trimming took 2 bases from V and 8 from J, leaving 13 bases between them. In the case of this clone: Its antigen is not known.

In replicate PCRs of sorted subsets, approximately 210 ng DNA, about 29,000 T cell genomes, was used. Libraries were prepared by immunoSEQ multiplex PCR; TCRdb keeps only in-frame clonotypes and omits some of them. The sample has around 1,000,000 clones, around three quarters seen once. Those who donated, Caucasian adults without exception, all lived in Nashville, Tennessee. A split of CD4+ cells into CD45RA+ naive and CD45RA-negative memory subsets was performed. The rearrangement uses TRBV29-1 and TRBJ2-1; D unresolved. The clonotype originates from a man aged 18-30 years in good health. Some clones in this sample may be carry-over from other donors' samples. Input material: memory CD4+ T cells from PBMCs. Subset specified: CD45RA-negative fraction. CDR3 DNA: TGCAGCGTTGAACGGGCTATTATGGATGAGCAGTTCTTC. Translating it yields CSVERAIMDEQFF.